This T cell receptor beta chain was captured in a study of cytomegalovirus exposure and HLA in healthy donors listed by TCRdb under 2017. About the full investigation: An earlier analysis of more than 550 of the donors reported under 300 Gb of sequence data and about 120 million unique TCR beta sequences obtained from around 170 million T cells. Because of strong linkage in the cohort, a few DR-DQ haplotypes were treated as single units for association and clustering. The aim of the study was to test whether cataloging public T cell receptors could identify signatures of past pathogen exposure. Donor age, sex, ethnicity and CMV serostatus were collected together with the repertoire data. The number of typed donors differed by locus: 629-630 for A, B, C, DRB1 and DQB1; approximately 520 for DQA1; approximately 600 for DPA1; and around 450 for DPB1. Of the roughly 390 genotyped donors, roughly 80% were placed in the genetic ancestry cluster associated with self-reported Caucasian donors. A later genetic analysis used genome-wide SNP genotypes for about 65% of the 666 donors, treating that subset as a discovery cohort. To study patterns of TCR occurrence, a later analysis re-analyzed previously published TCR beta repertoires from 666 donors and added high-resolution HLA genotyping. On average, 235,054 unique TCR beta nucleotide sequences were sequenced per donor among a few hundred genotyped donors of the cohort, with roughly 18% of those sequences being non-productive. Every repertoire in the discovery cohort had been generated on one and the same sequencing platform. Both class I and class II loci were covered by HLA typing, at four-digit resolution. To predict cytomegalovirus infection status, the study brought together high-throughput TCR immunosequencing, statistical association of individual TCRs with disease status, and machine learning. Along with the approximately 700-subject first cohort, a separate validation cohort of 120 different subjects was used. To decide whether each TCR beta V gene segment behaved as functional or pseudogenic, an earlier analysis of nearly 600 of the donors relied on high-throughput TCR beta sequencing. In the later analysis, no new phenotypic data were used to find candidate immune exposures; instead, reliance was placed on TCR beta sequences and their occurrence across donors. Approximately 300 gigabases of sequencing data and tens of millions of unique TCR sequences were included in an early release covering about 600 HLA-typed donors. The study profiled the T cell repertoires of approximately 700 subjects by immunosequencing and related them to cytomegalovirus serostatus.

General findings and caveats noted by the study authors: When HLA alleles, especially DR and DQ, strongly co-occurred, attributing TCR associations to individual alleles was difficult. Linkage disequilibrium might explain the correlated functional status among segregating V segments, but an unknown experimental factor could not be excluded. While some public TCRs were present in many individuals, most TCR sequences turned up only very rarely across donors. A total of around 150 TCR beta chains were listed by the study as associated with cytomegalovirus. Specific HLA alleles were associated with around 18,000 TCR beta sequences at a false discovery rate of 0.05 in a later analysis. Because counts were too low, about 17 rarely observed V segments, including chromosome 9 orphons, were excluded from the earlier analysis of 587 of the donors. In an earlier analysis of some 500 of the donors, most TCR beta V segments appeared in productive rearrangements about 87% or about 30% of the time, broadly matching IMGT annotations. An association between a missense DCLRE1C variant and V-gene and J-gene trimming of TCR beta chains was found in a later genetic analysis and replicated in an independent cohort. The authors suggested that the approach could potentially be extended to other disease states and immunological phenotypes. Compared with the approximately 700-donor mean, donors in an Asian-associated ancestry cluster had fewer N-insertions in productive TCRs, according to a later genetic analysis. In a later analysis, the rate of TCR association differed among HLA loci, with DRB1 alleles having the most associated TCRs and HLA-C alleles having the fewest. Cytomegalovirus status was reported to be diagnosed by the classifier with high specificity and sensitivity in both the original and validation cohorts. The presence/absence analyses assumed that sequencing depth was roughly uniform across donors, and that assumption may not be true. Several of the top co-occurrence clusters appeared to be linked to parvovirus B19, influenza, CMV and Epstein-Barr virus, according to a later analysis. A further reported finding was that TCR beta sequences accurately predicted the HLA-A and HLA-B alleles for most subjects in the first cohort. According to a later analysis, most CMV-associated TCR beta chains appeared to be HLA-restricted, and the HLA associations seemed to be driven largely by CMV exposure. A few of the identified cytomegalovirus-associated TCR beta chains were confirmed in vitro to be specific for cytomegalovirus antigens. Because HLA typing was missing for some donors at each locus, association tests included only the typed subset. The sequencing pipeline was judged likely to have produced a cluster of highly shared sequence variants as a technical artifact. Only TCR beta chains were sequenced in this cohort, and the absence of alpha or paired-chain data limited detectable features. Immune exposure information for the cohort was limited to CMV serostatus. In a later analysis, HLA-associated TCR beta chains showed more clonal expansion and lower generation probabilities than non-associated chains that were equally common.

The library was made by the immunoSEQ multiplex PCR assay. A mixture of 60 forward primers for TCR Vbeta segments and 13 reverse primers for TCR Jbeta segments was used in the multiplex PCR. The CDR3 region of rearranged TCR beta genes was amplified from genomic DNA by a multiplex PCR assay. On the Illumina HiSeq System, the amplified TCR beta libraries were sequenced as 87-base-pair reads. Per the authors' processing: A later analysis counted about 82 million unique TCR beta chains across the 600 to 850 repertoires, and some 12 million of these chains were shared by at least two donors. Raw reads were error-corrected and collapsed into unique sequences by a nearest-neighbor algorithm in which closely related sequences were merged to remove PCR and sequencing errors. Alignment of CDR3 sequences to IMGT reference sequences was used to assign V, D and J gene segments. Each retained sequence needed at least a six-nucleotide match to both a V gene segment and a J gene segment. A rearrangement counted as productive if the CDR3 had no stop codons and remained in frame with V and J, and every other rearrangement counted as non-productive. CDR3 was defined according to IMGT convention as the region running from the second conserved V-encoded cysteine to the conserved J-encoded phenylalanine. In an earlier analysis of 550 to 650 of the donors, sequences lacking an unambiguous match to a single V gene segment were excluded. An earlier analysis of several hundred of the donors classified V segments as functional when productive rearrangements were above 56.7% and as segregating when the standard deviation between donors was above 5%. A statistical classification framework was built for diagnosing cytomegalovirus status from the catalog of TCR beta chain sequences. V and J gene assignment, in a later analysis, came from comparing TCR nucleotide sequences with IMGT/GENE-DB human TR gene sequences. A later analysis assigned CDR3 sequences and most-parsimonious VDJ recombination scenarios with the TCRdist pipeline. A later analysis defined each TCR beta chain by its CDR3 amino acid sequence plus V-gene family, and excluded reads lacking a unique V-gene family. To address suspected cross-contamination and a sequencing artifact, a later analysis removed 592 highly shared, low-generation-probability nucleotide sequences. A later analysis calculated a clonal expansion index for each public chain from normalized within-repertoire ranks of inferred template counts. A later analysis computed generation probabilities with a VDJ recombination model fitted to out-of-frame rearrangements, and checked the results against IGoR. Hypergeometric tests were used in a later analysis to score TCR-TCR, TCR-HLA and TCR-CMV co-occurrence, with a repertoire-size bias correction applied to the TCR pairs. In a later analysis, false discovery rates were estimated by permuting HLA or CMV assignments 20 times. A later analysis grouped co-occurring TCRs with DBSCAN, adding TCRdist sequence similarity when clustering within HLA-allele-positive subsets. Repertoires with fewer than 30,000 or more than 120,000 public chains were left out of co-occurrence clustering, as were a handful of repertoires with anomalous nucleotide sharing. TCRdb retrieved this table from immuneACCESS and kept in-frame rearrangements only. Not all clones are present; in checked studies, unresolved V genes account for under half, and no reason is known for the remainder. V and J calls and clone size are as listed in that table; D and trimming were resolved from the DNA. The sample table gives tens of thousands of clones. Jointly, the top ten make up about 5% of the sample.

The cohort was made up of roughly 670 healthy bone marrow donors. All cohort members were sampled while nominally healthy, although unrecorded immune exposures were likely present. The donor tested CMV seropositive, placing the donor among the 290 or so seropositive members of the cohort. A peripheral blood sample was provided by each donor, and peripheral blood mononuclear cells were used for TCR beta sequencing. The Qiagen DNeasy Blood Extraction Kit was used to extract genomic DNA from the blood cell samples. With respect to this clone: Its antigen is currently not known.

The sample taken for sequencing was PBMCs. This clonotype was sampled from a middle-aged woman in good health and CMV-seropositive.

The encoded CDR3 is CASSSRGGQRDTEAFF. The DNA reads TGTGCCAGCAGCTCCAGAGGGGGACAGAGGGACACTGAAGCTTTCTTT. In this chain, TRBV7-2 is recombined with TRBJ1-1; TRBD1 lines up with 7 middle nucleotides. CDR1 SGHTA and CDR2 FQGNSA were looked up in the germline V gene. V has 4 bases trimmed and J has 3 bases trimmed; junction bases matching no gene number 11. The CDR3 holds 16 amino acids from the cysteine to the phenylalanine. Of the read, only the CDR3 DNA is kept; its 48 bases are in frame from base 1.